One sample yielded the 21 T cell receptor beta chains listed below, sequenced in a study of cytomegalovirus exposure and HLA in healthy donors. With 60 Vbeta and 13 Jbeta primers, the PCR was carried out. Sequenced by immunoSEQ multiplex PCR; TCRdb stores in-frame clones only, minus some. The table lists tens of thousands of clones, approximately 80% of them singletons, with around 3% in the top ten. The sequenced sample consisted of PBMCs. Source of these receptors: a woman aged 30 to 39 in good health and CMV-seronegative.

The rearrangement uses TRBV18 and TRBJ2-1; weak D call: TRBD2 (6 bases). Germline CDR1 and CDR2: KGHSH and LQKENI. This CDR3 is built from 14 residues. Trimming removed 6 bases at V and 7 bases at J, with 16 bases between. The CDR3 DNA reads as TGTGCCAGCTCGCCCGGGACTTCAAAAAATGAGCAGTTCTTC. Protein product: CASSPGTSKNEQFF.

CDR3 coding DNA: TGTGCCAGCAGTTTTGATGGGACAGGGTTCTCACCCCTCCACTTT. Translation gives CASSFDGTGFSPLHF. The chain is built from TRBV27 and TRBJ1-6, with TRBD1 identical over 9 bases. This CDR3 is built from 15 residues. Germline lookup yields CDR1 MNHEY and CDR2 SMNVEV (reference sequence). Germline trimming cut 3 bases from V and 10 bases from J; bases unmatched to any gene: 7.

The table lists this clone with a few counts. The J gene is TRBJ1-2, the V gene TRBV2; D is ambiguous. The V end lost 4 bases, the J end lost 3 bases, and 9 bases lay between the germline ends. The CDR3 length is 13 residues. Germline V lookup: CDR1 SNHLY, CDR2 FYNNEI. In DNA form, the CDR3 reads TGTGCCAGCAGTGGTGGGCCAGACTATGGCTACACCTTC. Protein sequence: CASSGGPDYGYTF.

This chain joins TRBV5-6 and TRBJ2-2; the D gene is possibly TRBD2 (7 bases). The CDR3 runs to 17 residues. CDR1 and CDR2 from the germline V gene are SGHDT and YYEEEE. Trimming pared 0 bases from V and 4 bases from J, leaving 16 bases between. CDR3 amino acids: CASSLVRGGAITGELFF. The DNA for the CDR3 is TGTGCCAGCAGCTTGGTGAGGGGGGGGGCCATCACCGGGGAGCTGTTTTTT. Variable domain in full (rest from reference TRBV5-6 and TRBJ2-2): DAGVTQSPTHLIKTRGQQVTLRCSPKSGHDTVSWYQQALGQGPQFIFQYYEEEERQRGNFPDRFSGHQFPNYSSELNVNALLLGDSALYLCASSLVRGGAITGELFFGEGSRLTVL.

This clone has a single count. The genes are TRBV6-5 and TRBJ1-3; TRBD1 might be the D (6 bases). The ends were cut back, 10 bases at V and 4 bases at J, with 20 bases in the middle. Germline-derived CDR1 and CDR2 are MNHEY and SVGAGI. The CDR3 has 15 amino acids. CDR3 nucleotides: TGTGCCACCTCTCACCAGGGGAGATCGGGAAACACCATATATTTT. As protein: CATSHQGRSGNTIYF.

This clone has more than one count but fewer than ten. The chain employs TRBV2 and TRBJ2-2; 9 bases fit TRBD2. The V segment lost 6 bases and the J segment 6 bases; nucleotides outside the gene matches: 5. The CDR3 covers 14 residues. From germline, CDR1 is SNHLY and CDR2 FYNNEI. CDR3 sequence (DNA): TGTGCCAGCAGAACGGGACTAGCCTCCGGGGAGCTGTTTTTT. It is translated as CASRTGLASGELFF.

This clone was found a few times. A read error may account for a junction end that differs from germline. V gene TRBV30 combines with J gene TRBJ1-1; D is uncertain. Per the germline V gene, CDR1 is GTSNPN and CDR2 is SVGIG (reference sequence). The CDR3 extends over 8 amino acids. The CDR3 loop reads CAATGAFF. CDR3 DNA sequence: TGTGCCGCTACTGGAGCTTTCTTT.

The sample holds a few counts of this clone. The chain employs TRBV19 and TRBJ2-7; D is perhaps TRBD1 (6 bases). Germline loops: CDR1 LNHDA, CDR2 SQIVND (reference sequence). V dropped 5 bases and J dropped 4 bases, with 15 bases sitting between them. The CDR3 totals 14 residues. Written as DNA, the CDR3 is TGTGCCAGTAGTCCGTCAGGGGATAGGTACGAGCAGTACTTC. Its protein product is CASSPSGDRYEQYF.

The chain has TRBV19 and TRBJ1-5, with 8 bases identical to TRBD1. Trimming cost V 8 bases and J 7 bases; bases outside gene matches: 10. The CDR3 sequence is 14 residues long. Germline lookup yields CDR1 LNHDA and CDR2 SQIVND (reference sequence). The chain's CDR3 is CASSPRRGHQPQHF. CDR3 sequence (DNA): TGTGCCAGTTCCCCCCGCAGGGGGCACCAGCCCCAGCATTTT.

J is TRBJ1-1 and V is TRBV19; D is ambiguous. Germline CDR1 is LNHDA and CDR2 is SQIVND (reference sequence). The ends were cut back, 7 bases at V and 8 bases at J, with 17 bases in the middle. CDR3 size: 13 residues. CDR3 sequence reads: CASTSGRAVEAFF. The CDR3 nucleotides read TGTGCCAGTACCTCGGGGAGGGCGGTCGAAGCTTTCTTT.

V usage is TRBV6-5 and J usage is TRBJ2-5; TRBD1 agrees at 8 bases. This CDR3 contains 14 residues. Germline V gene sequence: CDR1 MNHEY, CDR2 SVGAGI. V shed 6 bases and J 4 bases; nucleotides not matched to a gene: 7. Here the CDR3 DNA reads TGTGCCAGCAGGGGAAACAGGGGGACAGAGACCCAGTACTTC. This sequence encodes CASRGNRGTETQYF.

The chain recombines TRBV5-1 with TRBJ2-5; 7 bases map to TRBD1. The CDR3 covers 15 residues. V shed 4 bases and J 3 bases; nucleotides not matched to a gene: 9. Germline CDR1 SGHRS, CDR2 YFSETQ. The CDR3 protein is CASSLYPGTEETQYF. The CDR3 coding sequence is TGCGCCAGCAGCCTTTACCCCGGGACAGAAGAGACCCAGTACTTC.

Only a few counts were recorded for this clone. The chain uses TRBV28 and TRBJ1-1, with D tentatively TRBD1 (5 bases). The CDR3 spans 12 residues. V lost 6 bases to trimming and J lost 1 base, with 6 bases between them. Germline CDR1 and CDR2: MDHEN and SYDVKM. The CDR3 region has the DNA TGTGCCAGCAGACAGGAGAACACTGAAGCTTTCTTT. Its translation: CASRQENTEAFF.

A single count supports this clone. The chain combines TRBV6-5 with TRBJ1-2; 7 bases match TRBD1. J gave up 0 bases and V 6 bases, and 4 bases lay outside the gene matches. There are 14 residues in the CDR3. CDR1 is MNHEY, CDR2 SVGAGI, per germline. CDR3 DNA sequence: TGTGCCAGCAGGGTACAGGGGACTAACTATGGCTACACCTTC. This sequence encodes CASRVQGTNYGYTF.

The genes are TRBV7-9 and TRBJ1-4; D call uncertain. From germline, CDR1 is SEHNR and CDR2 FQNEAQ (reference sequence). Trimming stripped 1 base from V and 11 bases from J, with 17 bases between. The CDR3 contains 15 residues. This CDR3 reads CASSLDPTPSEKLFF. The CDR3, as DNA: TGTGCCAGCAGCTTAGATCCGACACCCTCCGAGAAACTGTTTTTT.

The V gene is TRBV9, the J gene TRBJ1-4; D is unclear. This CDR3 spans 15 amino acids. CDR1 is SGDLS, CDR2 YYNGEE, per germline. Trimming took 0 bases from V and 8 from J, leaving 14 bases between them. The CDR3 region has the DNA TGTGCCAGCAGCGTAGCTCCAGGTATCGCGGAAAAACTGTTTTTT. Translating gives CASSVAPGIAEKLFF.

The CDR3 sequence: CASSVRDRAQETQYF. In DNA form, the CDR3 reads TGTGCCAGCAGCGTCCGGGACAGGGCCCAAGAGACCCAGTACTTC. This rearrangement joins TRBV13 to TRBJ2-5; 9 bases map to TRBD1. Unmatched junction bases numbered 5, after V lost 5 bases and J lost 1 base. This CDR3 has 15 amino acids. Germline-derived CDR1 and CDR2 are PRHDT and FYEKMQ (reference sequence).

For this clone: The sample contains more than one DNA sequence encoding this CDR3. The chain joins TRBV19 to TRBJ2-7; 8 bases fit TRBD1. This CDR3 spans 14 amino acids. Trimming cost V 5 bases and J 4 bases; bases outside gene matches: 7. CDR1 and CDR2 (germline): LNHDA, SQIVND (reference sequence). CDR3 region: CASSLGQGAYEQYF. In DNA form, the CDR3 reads TGTGCCAGTAGTCTGGGGCAGGGGGCATACGAGCAGTACTTC.

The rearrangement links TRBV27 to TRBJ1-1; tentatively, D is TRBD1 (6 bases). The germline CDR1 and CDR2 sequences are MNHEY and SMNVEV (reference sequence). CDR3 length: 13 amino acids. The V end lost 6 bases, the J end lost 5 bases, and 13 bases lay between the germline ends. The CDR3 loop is CASRITGITEAFF. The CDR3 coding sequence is TGTGCCAGCAGGATAACAGGGATAACTGAAGCTTTCTTT.

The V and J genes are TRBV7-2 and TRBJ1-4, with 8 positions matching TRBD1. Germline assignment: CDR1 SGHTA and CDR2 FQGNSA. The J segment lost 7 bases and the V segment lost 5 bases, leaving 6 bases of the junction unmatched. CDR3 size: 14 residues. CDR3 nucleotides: TGTGCCAGCAGCCCTGACAGGGGCGCTGAAAAACTGTTTTTT. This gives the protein CASSPDRGAEKLFF.

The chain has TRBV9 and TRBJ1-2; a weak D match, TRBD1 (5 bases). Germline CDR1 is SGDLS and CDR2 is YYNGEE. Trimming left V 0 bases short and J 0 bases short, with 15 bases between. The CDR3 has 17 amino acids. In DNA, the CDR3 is TGTGCCAGCAGCGTAGCTAGGTGGGGCAGCCCTAACTATGGCTACACCTTC. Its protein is CASSVARWGSPNYGYTF.